The T cell receptor (beta chain) under discussion was sequenced for a study of Ad26.COV2.S vaccination and SARS-CoV-2 variants. In regard to this clone: Its antigen is unknown.

Overall study results and limits: Whether participants received vaccine or placebo, their non-spike TCR breadth was similar. The breadth of spike-specific CD8+ and CD4+ T cell responses after vaccination was reportedly substantial.

TCRdb's table, derived via immunoSEQ multiplex PCR, lists solely in-frame clones and lacks some. The data contain about 350,000 clones, 70% to 90% of them seen just once; the ten biggest clones take up over 8.5%. Sample treatment: approximately 18 received Ad26.COV2.S at low or high dose, single or two shots; about 5 received placebo; per-sample allocation not given. It was on day 63 after the first vaccine or placebo injection that samples were taken. This CDR3 has 15 amino acids. Germline assignment: CDR1 KGHSH and CDR2 LQKENI. J gave up 8 bases and V 9 bases, and 15 bases lay outside the gene matches.

J is TRBJ2-1 and V is TRBV18; 8 bases are a match to TRBD1. The sample was peripheral blood, taken in a trial of Ad26.COV2.S vaccine versus placebo. The TCR comes from a person between 18 and 65 years old who received the Ad26.COV2.S COVID-19 vaccine or a placebo. The CDR3 region has the DNA TGTGCCAGTCTAACCGGACAGGGCTTAGGCGATGAGCAGTTCTTC. Translated: CASLTGQGLGDEQFF.